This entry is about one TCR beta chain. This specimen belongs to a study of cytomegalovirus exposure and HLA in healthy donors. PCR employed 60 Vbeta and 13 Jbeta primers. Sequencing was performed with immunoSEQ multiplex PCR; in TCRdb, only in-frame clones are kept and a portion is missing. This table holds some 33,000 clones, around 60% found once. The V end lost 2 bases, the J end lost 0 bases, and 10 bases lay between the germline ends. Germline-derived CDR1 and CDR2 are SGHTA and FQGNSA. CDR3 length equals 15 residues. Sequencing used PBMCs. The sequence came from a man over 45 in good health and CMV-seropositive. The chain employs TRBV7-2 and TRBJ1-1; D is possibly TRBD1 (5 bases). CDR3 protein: CASSLRRGLNTEAFF. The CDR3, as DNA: TGTGCCAGCAGCTTAAGACGGGGGTTGAACACTGAAGCTTTCTTT. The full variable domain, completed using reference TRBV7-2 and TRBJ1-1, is GAGVSQSPSNKVTEKGKDVELRCDPISGHTALYWYRQSLGQGLEFLIYFQGNSAPDKSGLPSDRFSAERTGGSVSTLTIQRTQQEDSAVYLCASSLRRGLNTEAFFGQGTRLTVV.